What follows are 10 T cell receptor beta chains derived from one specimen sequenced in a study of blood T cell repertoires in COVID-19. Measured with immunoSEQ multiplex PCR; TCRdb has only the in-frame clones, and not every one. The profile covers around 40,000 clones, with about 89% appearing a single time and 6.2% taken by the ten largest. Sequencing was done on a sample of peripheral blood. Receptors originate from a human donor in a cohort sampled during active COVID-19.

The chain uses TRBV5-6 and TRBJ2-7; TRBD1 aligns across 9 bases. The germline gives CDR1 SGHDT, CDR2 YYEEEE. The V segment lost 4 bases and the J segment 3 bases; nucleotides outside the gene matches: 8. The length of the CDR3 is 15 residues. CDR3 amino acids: CASSAQGTGFYEQYF. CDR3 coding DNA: TGTGCCAGCAGCGCCCAGGGGACAGGGTTCTACGAGCAGTACTTC.

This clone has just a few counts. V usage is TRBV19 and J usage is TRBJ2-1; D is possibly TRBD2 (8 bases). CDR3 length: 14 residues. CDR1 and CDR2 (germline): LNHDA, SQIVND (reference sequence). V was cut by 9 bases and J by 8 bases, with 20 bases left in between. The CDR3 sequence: CASRGWLAGDEQFF. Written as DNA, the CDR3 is TGTGCCAGCAGGGGGTGGCTAGCGGGTGATGAGCAGTTCTTC.

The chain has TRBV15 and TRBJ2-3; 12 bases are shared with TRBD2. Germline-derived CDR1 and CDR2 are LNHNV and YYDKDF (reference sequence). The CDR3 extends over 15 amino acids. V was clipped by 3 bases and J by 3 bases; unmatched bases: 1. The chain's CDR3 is CATSSLAGGTDTQYF. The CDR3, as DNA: TGTGCCACCAGCAGCCTAGCGGGAGGGACAGATACGCAGTATTTT.

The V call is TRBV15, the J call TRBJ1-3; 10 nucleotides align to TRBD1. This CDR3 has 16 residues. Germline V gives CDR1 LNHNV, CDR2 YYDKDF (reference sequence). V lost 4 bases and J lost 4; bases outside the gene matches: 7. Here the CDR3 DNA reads TGTGCCACCAGCAAGGACAGGGGGACGTCGGGAAACACCATATATTTT. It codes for CATSKDRGTSGNTIYF.

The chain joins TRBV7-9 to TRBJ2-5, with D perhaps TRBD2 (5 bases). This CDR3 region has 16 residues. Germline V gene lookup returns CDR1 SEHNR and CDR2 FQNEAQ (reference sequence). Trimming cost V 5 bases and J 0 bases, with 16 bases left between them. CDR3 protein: CASSMTEGLYQETQYF. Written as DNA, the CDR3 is TGTGCCAGCAGCATGACCGAGGGATTGTACCAAGAGACCCAGTACTTC.

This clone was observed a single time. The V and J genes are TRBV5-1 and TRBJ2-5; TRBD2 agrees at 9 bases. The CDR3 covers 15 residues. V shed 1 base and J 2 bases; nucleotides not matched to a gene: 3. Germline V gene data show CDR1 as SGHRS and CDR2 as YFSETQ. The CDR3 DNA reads TGCGCCAGCAGCTTGACTAGCGGGCAACAAGAGACCCAGTACTTC. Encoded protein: CASSLTSGQQETQYF.

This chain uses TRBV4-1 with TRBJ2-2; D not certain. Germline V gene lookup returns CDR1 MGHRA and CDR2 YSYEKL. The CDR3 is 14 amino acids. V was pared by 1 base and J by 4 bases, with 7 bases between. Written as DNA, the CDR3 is TGCGCCAGCAGCCAAGCTACCACCACCGGGGAGCTGTTTTTT. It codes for CASSQATTTGELFF.

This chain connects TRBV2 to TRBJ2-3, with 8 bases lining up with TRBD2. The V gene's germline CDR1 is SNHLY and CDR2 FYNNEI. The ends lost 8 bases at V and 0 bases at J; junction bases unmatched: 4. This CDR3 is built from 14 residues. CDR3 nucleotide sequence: TGTGCCAGCGCCCGGGAGGGCAGCACAGATACGCAGTATTTT. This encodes CASAREGSTDTQYF.

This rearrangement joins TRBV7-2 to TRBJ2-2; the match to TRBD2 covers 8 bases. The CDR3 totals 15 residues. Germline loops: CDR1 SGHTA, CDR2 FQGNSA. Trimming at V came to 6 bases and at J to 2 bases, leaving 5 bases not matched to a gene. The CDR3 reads CASSSTSGNTGELFF. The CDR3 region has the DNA TGTGCCAGCAGTTCAACTAGCGGCAACACCGGGGAGCTGTTTTTT.

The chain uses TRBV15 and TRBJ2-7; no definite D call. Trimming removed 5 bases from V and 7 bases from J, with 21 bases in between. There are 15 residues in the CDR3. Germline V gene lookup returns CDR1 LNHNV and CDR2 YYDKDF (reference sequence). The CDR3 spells CATSPTVFSPLEQYF. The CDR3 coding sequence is TGTGCCACCAGCCCCACTGTCTTTTCCCCCTTGGAGCAGTACTTC.